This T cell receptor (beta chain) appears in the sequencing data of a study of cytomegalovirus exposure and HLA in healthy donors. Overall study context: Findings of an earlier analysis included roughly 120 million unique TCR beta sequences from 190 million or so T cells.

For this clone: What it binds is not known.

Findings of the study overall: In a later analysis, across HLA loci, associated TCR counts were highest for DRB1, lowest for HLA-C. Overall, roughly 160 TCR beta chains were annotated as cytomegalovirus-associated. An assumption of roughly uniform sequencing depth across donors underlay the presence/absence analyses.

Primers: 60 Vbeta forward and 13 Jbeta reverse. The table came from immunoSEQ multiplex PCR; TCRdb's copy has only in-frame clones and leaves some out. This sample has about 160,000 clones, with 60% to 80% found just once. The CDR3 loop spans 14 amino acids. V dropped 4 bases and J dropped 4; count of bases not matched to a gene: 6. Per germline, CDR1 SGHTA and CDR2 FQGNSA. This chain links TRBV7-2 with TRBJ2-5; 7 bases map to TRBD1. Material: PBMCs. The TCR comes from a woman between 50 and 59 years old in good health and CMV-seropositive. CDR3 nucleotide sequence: TGTGCCAGCAGCTCCAAGACAGGGACAGAGACCCAGTACTTC. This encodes CASSSKTGTETQYF.